The source of this T cell receptor (beta chain) is a study of shared clonotypes between healthy human individuals. Study conclusions and caveats: Clonotype sharing among the donors was expected to vary with sequencing depth.

Per the authors' pipeline: ImmunoSEQ yielded junction-only sequences lacking quality scores, so filtering differed. Using immunoSEQ multiplex PCR, the repertoire was profiled, and TCRdb retains in-frame clones only, with some absent. V and J calls plus clone size are reproduced from that table; the DNA served to infer D and trimming. The table has about 480,000 clones, 70% to 80% seen once; the top ten hold roughly 13%. The donors, all of them Caucasian adults, lived in Nashville, Tennessee. The CDR3 runs 14 residues. Germline V CDR1 and CDR2: MDHEN, SYDVKM. Trimming shortened V by 7 bases and J by 5 bases, and 15 bases separated the two germline ends. For this clone: As yet, its antigen is unknown.

The receptor comes from a woman aged 40 to 50 in good health. Some clones in this sample may be carry-over from other donors' samples. The V call is TRBV28, the J call TRBJ1-5; D gene uncertain. The sequencing sample was made of PBMCs. The CDR3 nucleotides read TGTGCCAGCACCCTATCGGGTCGTTATCAGCCCCAGCATTTT. Translated, it gives CASTLSGRYQPQHF.